This TCR beta chain was sequenced for a study of T cells in Graves' hyperthyroidism and ophthalmopathy (dated by TCRdb to between 2018 and 2020). Describing the broader study: Peripheral blood samples were taken at the time of initial diagnosis, prior to any treatment. TCR V-J signatures able to tell the groups apart were searched for in a discovery cohort of 90 to 100 patients, of whom around 43 had Graves' ophthalmopathy and around 56 had stable Graves' hyperthyroidism. Following sampling, methimazole starting at 30 mg daily was given to hyperthyroidism patients, and high-dose intravenous methylprednisolone was given to ophthalmopathy patients. In several Graves' hyperthyroidism patients, the study also compared T-cell repertoires from thyroid tissue with T-cell repertoires from blood. The paper describes TCR Vbeta CDR3 sequencing of around 140 peripheral blood samples, made up of 40 to 45 ophthalmopathy patients, over 70 hyperthyroidism patients and about 17 progressor patients. The 100 discovery patients were randomly split 7:3 into training and test sets. Whether ophthalmopathy could be predicted prospectively was tested in an independent validation cohort made up of under 20 hyperthyroidism patients plus 17 patients who later progressed to ophthalmopathy. Study-wide conclusions, independent of this receptor: In validation, the model predicted progression to ophthalmopathy with 55% to 71% sensitivity and over 72% specificity, a median of 6.5 months before onset. In cross-validation, a model built on a 13 V-J signature told ophthalmopathy apart from stable hyperthyroidism with approximately 91% sensitivity and 81% to 82% specificity, and in testing the same model reached 80%/75%. Sample size was not statistically predetermined, and investigators were not blinded to group allocation. Most expanded thyroid clonotypes (frequency above 0.001) were also detected in blood, a finding suggesting that blood repertoires may reflect thyroid immune responses.

Ophthalmopathy patients had moderately to severely active disease, with a Clinical Activity Score of 3 or more, a NOSPECS grade of 4 or more, and a disease duration of less than 3 months. Patients with uncontrolled infections, other autoimmune diseases, pregnancy or lactation were excluded. Diagnoses were based on clinical symptoms, serum thyroxine and TRAb, thyroid ultrasound and orbital computed tomography. PBMCs were separated from approximately 9.9 ml of fresh peripheral blood using Ficoll-Paque density gradient centrifugation. Total RNA was extracted using Trizol reagent, and RNA quality was assessed on an Agilent 2100 Bioanalyzer. Amplification of TCR beta CDR3 regions was carried out from RNA transcripts. The first round of RT-PCR for the TCR CDR3 was performed with the HTBI primer set and the Qiagen OneStep RT-PCR kit. Libraries were constructed in a second round of multiplex PCR, after which size selection and purification were performed. Sequencing of the libraries was done on an Illumina HiSeq2000 using paired-end 100 bp reads. Under the source paper's analysis protocol: Raw data were processed with SOAPnuke, discarding reads with adapters, uncalled bases, mean Phred below 15, or no exact constant-primer or identifier match. High-quality paired reads were merged using COPE v1.2.5, and each unique nucleotide sequence was defined as a clonotype. MiTCR v1.1 was used to align clonotypes to the IMGT TRBV, TRBD and TRBJ reference segments. The analysis included only V-J combinations with a frequency above 0.0001, which together covered 99.2% of the repertoires. A TCS score was defined as the ratio of F50 (clonal expansion) to E x V (chaos), with BLOSUM62-based TCRdist applied between CDR3 peptides within each V-J. Welch's t-statistics and random forest reduced roughly 500 V-J features to fewer than 15, which were used in a naive Bayes classifier (R e1071). The similarity between thyroid and blood repertoires was quantified using the Morisita-Horn index. TCRdb trimmed public reads at Q25 via fastp, called clones via MiXCR and kept in-frame beta chains. When rows share a CDR3 protein, they turn into one entry using the most common DNA and genes. TCRdb, not the authors, supplied the V and J calls. The sample has about 37,000 distinct CDR3 sequences on record, roughly half of them singletons. The leading ten clones occupy roughly 15% of the sample.

Notes on this clonotype: Which antigen it targets is not known. Its ends do not fully match the called genes, so a read error is possible.

Via the germline V gene (reference sequence), CDR1 is LNHDA and CDR2 SQIVND. The CDR3 runs 15 amino acids, cysteine and phenylalanine included. The sequence is cut down to CDR3 DNA, 45 bases in frame from base 1. The sequence came from a man aged 35-49 years with Graves' ophthalmopathy. Sequencing used blood. This sequence uses TRBV19 and TRBJ1-2, with the D gene too uncertain to name. The DNA sequence is given as TGTACCAGTAGTGGTCTCTCCAGGACGGACTATGGCTACACCTTC. This encodes CTSSGLSRTDYGYTF.